A selection of T cell receptor beta chains follows, all from one sample in a study of blood T cell repertoires in COVID-19. This table comes from immunoSEQ multiplex PCR, and its TCRdb copy is limited to in-frame clones, with some not included. This sample yields approximately 150,000 clones, of which about four fifths are seen a single time; 9.5% to 12% belongs to the top ten. The sequenced sample was peripheral blood. The receptor source for this set is a man aged 60 to 69 with active or convalescent COVID-19. Both conserved end residues are part of each CDR3. The D gene is left open where the match is weak. Clone size is given for some rows only: seen once, a few or many times, or a class if the clone is expanded.

clone_size,v_call,j_call,d_call,cdr3_aa,cdr3_nt
.,TRBV7-2,TRBJ1-2,.,CASSLGPRGYAVDGYTF,TGTGCCAGCAGCTTAGGGCCCAGGGGCTATGCTGTGGATGGCTACACCTTC
.,TRBV5-1,TRBJ2-1,.,CASSTQGTWVLDEQFF,TGCGCCAGCAGCACCCAGGGTACTTGGGTTTTGGATGAGCAGTTCTTC
.,TRBV7-9,TRBJ2-3,.,CASMTQPQGPWDTQYF,TGTGCCAGCATGACCCAGCCCCAGGGTCCCTGGGATACGCAGTATTTT
.,TRBV6-5,TRBJ2-1,TRBD2,CASRSSGGFYNEQFF,TGTGCCAGCAGGAGTAGCGGGGGGTTCTACAATGAGCAGTTCTTC
once,TRBV11-2,TRBJ2-1,TRBD2,CASSEVSGSIDEQFF,TGTGCCAGCAGCGAAGTTAGCGGGAGTATAGATGAGCAGTTCTTC
.,TRBV10-3,TRBJ2-1,TRBD2,CAITASGYNEQFF,TGTGCCATCACGGCTAGCGGTTACAATGAGCAGTTCTTC
.,TRBV24-1,TRBJ1-2,TRBD1,CATSDSSGQGEGYTF,TGTGCCACCAGTGATTCGAGCGGACAGGGCGAGGGCTACACCTTC
.,TRBV27,TRBJ1-6,TRBD1,CASSPNLGTGFGIGNSPLHF,TGTGCCAGCAGCCCTAACCTCGGGACAGGGTTTGGTATTGGTAATTCACCCCTCCACTTT
.,TRBV7-8,TRBJ2-1,TRBD1,CASSPRQGIEQFF,TGTGCCAGCAGCCCAAGACAGGGGATTGAGCAGTTCTTC
once,TRBV20-1,TRBJ2-7,.,CSANRDEQYF,TGCAGTGCTAACAGGGACGAGCAGTACTTC
.,TRBV6-5,TRBJ1-3,.,CASSYGTGDSGNTIYF,TGTGCCAGCAGTTACGGGACGGGGGACTCTGGAAACACCATATATTTT
few,TRBV5-1,TRBJ2-1,TRBD2,CASSQLAGVTNEQFF,TGCGCCAGCAGCCAACTAGCGGGCGTAACCAATGAGCAGTTCTTC
.,TRBV7-7,TRBJ2-1,.,CASSLEARNEQFF,TGTGCTAGCAGCTTAGAAGCGAGAAATGAGCAGTTCTTC
.,TRBV24-1,TRBJ2-3,TRBD2,CATSPPSSGGNTDTQYF,TGTGCCACCAGCCCCCCTTCTAGCGGGGGGAACACAGATACGCAGTATTTT
.,TRBV21-1,TRBJ2-7,.,CASRPTDSDAYEQYF,TGTGCCAGCAGGCCTACCGACAGTGACGCCTACGAGCAGTACTTC
.,TRBV5-1,TRBJ2-3,.,CASSLRGSGTDTQYF,TGCGCCAGCAGCTTAAGGGGGAGTGGAACAGATACGCAGTATTTT
once,TRBV25-1,TRBJ2-5,.,CASSETRGLETQYF,TGTGCCAGCAGTGAGACTAGGGGTTTGGAGACCCAGTACTTC
.,TRBV19,TRBJ2-1,TRBD1,CASSILGQGAENEQFF,TGTGCCAGTAGCATTCTGGGACAGGGGGCTGAAAATGAGCAGTTCTTC
.,TRBV18,TRBJ1-5,.,CASSSRQEAYNQPQHF,TGTGCCAGCTCATCCCGACAGGAAGCCTACAATCAGCCCCAGCATTTT
.,TRBV6-5,TRBJ2-7,TRBD2,CASTDSSGGAHEQYF,TGTGCCAGCACCGACTCCAGCGGGGGGGCCCACGAGCAGTACTTC
.,TRBV9,TRBJ2-1,TRBD2,CASSVAILAGGNNEQFF,TGTGCCAGCAGCGTAGCCATACTAGCGGGGGGTAACAATGAGCAGTTCTTC
.,TRBV4-2,TRBJ1-3,TRBD1,CASSQDPGTGGNTIYF,TGTGCCAGCAGCCAAGATCCTGGGACAGGGGGAAACACCATATATTTT
few,TRBV25-1,TRBJ1-2,.,CASRGAGYTF,TGTGCCAGCAGAGGGGCTGGCTACACCTTC
.,TRBV27,TRBJ2-7,TRBD2,CASSFLRREGLGEQYF,TGTGCCAGCAGTTTTCTACGGCGGGAGGGGCTTGGTGAGCAGTACTTC
.,TRBV6-6,TRBJ1-5,.,CATAEGLSNQPQHF,TGTGCCACCGCGGAGGGGCTAAGCAATCAGCCCCAGCATTTT
.,TRBV29-1,TRBJ1-6,TRBD1,CSVLGTGGNSPLHF,TGCAGCGTTCTCGGGACAGGGGGTAATTCACCCCTCCACTTT
.,TRBV11-2,TRBJ2-7,.,CASSFGQGNEQYF,TGTGCCAGCAGCTTCGGGCAGGGAAACGAGCAGTACTTC
.,TRBV19,TRBJ1-5,.,CASSIARGGSNQPQHF,TGTGCCAGTAGTATAGCAAGGGGTGGGAGCAATCAGCCCCAGCATTTT
.,TRBV10-1,TRBJ2-7,.,CASSTETSKYF,TGCGCCAGCAGTACAGAGACGAGCAAGTACTTC
once,TRBV28,TRBJ1-5,.,CASSFSLASNQPQHF,TGTGCCAGCAGTTTCTCGCTAGCTAGCAATCAGCCCCAGCATTTT
.,TRBV6-5,TRBJ1-2,.,CASSFQDTSYGYTF,TGTGCCAGCAGTTTTCAGGACACCTCCTATGGCTACACCTTC
.,TRBV11-2,TRBJ1-4,.,CASSPDRPNEKLFF,TGTGCCAGCAGCCCGGACAGACCTAATGAAAAACTGTTTTTT
once,TRBV21-1,TRBJ2-1,.,CASSGGQGPYNEQFF,TGTGCCAGCAGCGGGGGACAGGGGCCCTACAATGAGCAGTTCTTC
.,TRBV7-2,TRBJ2-7,TRBD2,CASSTPGLAQYEQYF,TGTGCCAGCAGCACCCCGGGACTAGCCCAATACGAGCAGTACTTC
.,TRBV15,TRBJ2-3,.,CATSIGRTDTQYF,TGTGCCACCAGCATCGGGAGAACAGATACGCAGTATTTT
.,TRBV3-1/TRBV3-2,TRBJ2-5,.,CASSPPQETQYF,TGTGCCAGCAGCCCCCCACAAGAGACCCAGTACTTC
.,TRBV5-1,TRBJ1-5,.,CASSLEAGNQPQHF,TGCGCCAGCAGCTTGGAGGCGGGCAATCAGCCCCAGCATTTT
.,TRBV10-2,TRBJ2-7,.,CASRQGTSYEQYF,TGCGCCAGCAGGCAGGGAACCTCCTACGAGCAGTACTTC
.,TRBV11-3,TRBJ2-7,.,CASSPGTSLGEQYF,TGTGCCAGCAGCCCCGGGACTTCCTTAGGGGAGCAGTACTTC
.,TRBV9,TRBJ2-1,.,CASSLGLSSRAYNEQFF,TGTGCCAGCAGCTTAGGACTGAGCTCCAGGGCCTACAATGAGCAGTTCTTC
.,TRBV7-8,TRBJ1-1,TRBD1,CASSFDTGTGVAFF,TGTGCCAGCAGCTTTGACACCGGGACAGGGGTCGCTTTCTTT
.,TRBV18,TRBJ2-5,.,CASSRGREETQYF,TGTGCCAGCTCAAGGGGCCGAGAAGAGACCCAGTACTTC
.,TRBV7-9,TRBJ1-2,.,CASSLGAQGYGYTF,TGTGCCAGCAGCTTAGGCGCCCAGGGCTATGGCTACACCTTC